This T cell receptor beta chain was sequenced in a study of STAT3 mutations in large granular lymphocyte leukemia (dated by TCRdb to the late 2010s). Background on the whole study: Canonical activating STAT3 mutations were detected in roughly half of the longitudinally sequenced T-LGLL patients. To reconstruct clonal hierarchy and dynamics, serial deep sequencing of TCRbeta CDR3 and STAT3 was performed in patients with T-cell large granular lymphocyte leukemia. Each patient was sequenced at an average of about 4 time points, ranging from 2 to 8 samplings. Over half of the T-LGLL patients were given one or more immunosuppressive therapy regimens, and approximately 37% of the treated patients had a hematologic response. Some 18 representative T-LGLL cases were selected from an initial cohort of under 250 LGL patients for longitudinal TCRbeta and STAT3 sequencing. As controls within the study, a couple of patients with natural killer LGL leukemia were also sequenced longitudinally. What the study reported, not specific to this receptor: In about 30% of the 18 patients, TCR clonotype switching occurred after therapy, and every newly emerging clone was STAT3 wild type. Several patients had a dominant TCR clone burden greater than the STAT3 mutant burden, which suggests that the STAT3 mutation arose secondarily within a clone that had already expanded. All T-LGLL patients had at least one immunodominant TCRbeta clonotype, and roughly half had multiple immunodominant subclonotypes. Because no samples were available when a clone first appeared, clonal expansion was inferred from samplings taken at other points. Persisting codominant clonotypes in some patients meant a small but highly pathogenic clone may have been missed. Variable intervals between samplings and differing treatment regimens complicated linking therapy response to changes in TCR clonal burden.

TCRbeta libraries were sequenced on an Illumina MiSeq, averaging about 40,773 productive templates per sample. The immunoSEQ assay, which uses multiplex PCR amplification, was used to generate TCRbeta CDR3 libraries. In the original analysis: Repertoire diversity was computed as previously defined, with values near 0 indicating extremely monoclonal samples. The clones in this table, taken by TCRdb from immuneACCESS, are in-frame only. Not every clone is retained; where verified, under half of the shortfall comes from an unresolved V gene, and the cause of the rest is unknown. D and trimming were read from the DNA, whereas the V and J calls and clone size are those reported in that table. The sample has 3,000 to 4,500 clones on record, 39% of them singletons. Of the sample, about 85% falls within the top ten clones. By how much of the sample it makes up, this clone is large (0.1 to 1%). What this receptor recognizes is not known. The input lacks base qualities; no much larger clone sits a single base away.

The germline V gene sets CDR1 to SGHRS and CDR2 to YFSETQ. Germline trimming: 4 bases from V, 1 base from J; junction bases outside gene matches: 6. The CDR3 runs 15 residues from the cysteine to the phenylalanine. Solely the CDR3 DNA is kept, with 45 bases framed from the first base. The same DNA, extracted from blood mononuclear cells, served for both the TCR sequencing and the STAT3 sequencing. This clonotype was sampled from a man aged 60 to 75 with T-cell large granular lymphocyte leukemia. Some clones in this sample may be carry-over from other donors' samples. The age is the age at diagnosis. The sequenced sample was peripheral blood mononuclear cells. Recombination connected TRBV5-1 to TRBJ2-3; 7 junctional bases match TRBD2. The CDR3 corresponds to CASSVWLAGTDTQYF. The nucleotide sequence reads TGCGCCAGCAGCGTCTGGCTAGCGGGCACAGATACGCAGTATTTT.